This T cell receptor (beta chain) was sequenced during a study of shared clonotypes between healthy human individuals. The germline V gene has CDR1 KGHSH and CDR2 LQKENI. Germline trimming cut 4 bases from V and 2 bases from J; bases unmatched to any gene: 1. The CDR3 runs 15 residues. Per the original data handling: As immunoSEQ supplied junction-only sequences (without quality scores), filtering differed. The method was immunoSEQ multiplex PCR; TCRdb's version includes in-frame clones alone and lacks a portion of them. V and J calls and clone size follow that table, whereas D and trimming were derived from the DNA. The table includes hundreds of thousands of clones, roughly 79% detected once.

This sequence originates from a woman in her thirties or forties in good health. Some clones in this sample may be carry-over from other donors' samples. The gene calls are TRBV18 and TRBJ2-1, with TRBD2 matching 11 bases. Sequencing was done on a sample of PBMCs. CDR3 DNA: TGTGCCAGCTCACGGGGACTAGCGGCCTACAATGAGCAGTTCTTC. Translated, it gives CASSRGLAAYNEQFF.